The clone carrying this T cell receptor (beta chain) was recorded a few times. Its antigen remains unknown. The data derive from a study of cytomegalovirus exposure and HLA in healthy donors. Study context: Roughly 77 million unique TCRs from HLA-typed donors made up an early data release.

Unmatched junction bases numbered 4, after V lost 4 bases and J lost 2 bases. The germline V gene has CDR1 SGHRS and CDR2 YFSETQ. The CDR3 covers 15 residues. Study findings and constraints: An analysis was carried out later, and it reportedly showed fewer N-insertions in an Asian-associated ancestry cluster than the approximately 670-donor mean. Some TCR beta chains (roughly 150 of them) were listed as cytomegalovirus-associated. Among TCR sequences, most were rare, though some public TCRs appeared in many donors.

The PCR ran on 60 Vbeta and 13 Jbeta primers. Profiling relied on immunoSEQ multiplex PCR, and the TCRdb table lists in-frame clones only, not all of them. The table includes about 140,000 clones, roughly 75% detected once. This TCR was sampled from a young man in good health and CMV-seronegative. Sample: PBMCs. The chain links TRBV5-1 to TRBJ2-2; TRBD2 matches at 8 bases. CDR3 amino acids: CASSGTSGNTGELFF. CDR3 DNA: TGCGCCAGCAGCGGCACTAGCGGCAACACCGGGGAGCTGTTTTTT. Looking up the rest from reference TRBV5-1 and TRBJ2-2 gives the full variable domain: KAGVTQTPRYLIKTRGQQVTLSCSPISGHRSVSWYQQTPGQGLQFLFEYFSETQRNKGNFPGRFSGRQFSNSRSEMNVSTLELGDSALYLCASSGTSGNTGELFFGEGSRLTVL.